This T cell receptor beta chain was profiled in a study of blood T cell repertoires in COVID-19 (dated by TCRdb to the early 2020s). Some background on the complete study: The collaborator samples originated in the United States, Italy and Spain and spanned the acute and convalescent phases of COVID-19. The material from the prospective study consisted of cDNA or gDNA derived from T cells, B-cell-depleted T cells, or PBMCs. A de-identified subject ID, COVID-19 status, age in years and sex were almost always included in the sample metadata. Where available, HLA class I and class II types were obtained from metadata supplied by the sample provider rather than from assay-based typing. The repertoires were released in a freely available public database intended as a resource for research on the immune response to SARS-CoV-2. The samples were drawn from the first 160 participants of the ongoing ImmuneRACE study and from some 1,300 subjects provided by 6 global collaborators. Subjects who had been exposed to COVID-19, were actively infected with it, or had recovered from it provided the deeply sampled blood TCRbeta repertoires that made up the dataset. Overall results and qualifications from the work: Clinical and demographic metadata were provided uncurated, with the amount varying by source and participant.

TCRbeta CDR3 regions were amplified from genomic DNA using the immunoSEQ Assay, a bias-controlled multiplex PCR. As for the original processing: Within the assay, amplification of reference gene primers was used to estimate how many nucleated cells each sample contained. To quantify the absolute abundance of each unique TCRbeta CDR3 rearrangement, sequence reads were collapsed and filtered. Productive Simpson clonality was computed per sample as the square root of Simpson's diversity index over productive rearrangements. Sourced from immuneACCESS, this table was stored by TCRdb with only in-frame sequences that have V and J called. A share of the clones is absent; for the studies checked, an unresolved V gene accounts for under half, and the remainder has no known explanation. The V and J calls and clone size were taken over from that table, and D and trimming were inferred from the DNA. The sample table contains fewer than 350,000 clones; only one count was recorded for approximately 83% of them. Less than 2.5% of the sample goes to the ten largest clones.

A word on this clone: Its specific antigen is unknown. No much larger clone exists at a distance of one base, and base qualities are not known.

Participants in the prospective study were enrolled through a virtual design, were aged about 18 to 89 years, and lived in about 25 United States geographic areas. In the prospective study, participants were assigned to cohorts based on the clinical history participants reported in a screening survey and a study questionnaire. For ImmuneRACE Cohort 3, a participant was defined as recovered based on two consecutive negative NP/OP PCR tests, clearance by a healthcare professional, or resolution of symptoms. Each participant in the prospective study had whole blood, serum and a nasopharyngeal or oropharyngeal swab collected by mobile phlebotomists. Participants in the prospective study had the option to provide additional blood draws and questionnaires over a roughly 2-month period. Before DNA extraction, prospective study blood samples were shipped either frozen or at room temperature. The germline V gene gives CDR1 as SGHRS and CDR2 as YFSETQ. V sheds 8 bases and J sheds 4 bases, leaving 18 bases between their ends. Taken from cysteine to phenylalanine, the CDR3 has 14 residues. The sequence is cut down to CDR3 DNA, 42 bases in frame from base 1.

This chain joins TRBV5-1 to TRBJ1-1; confidence is insufficient to name the D gene. Sequenced input: PBMCs or T cells enriched from blood (not recorded which). This sequence originates from a man aged 25-45 years who had recovered from COVID-19. The encoded CDR3 is CASRLGSRGTEAFF. Here is the DNA: TGCGCCAGTAGGCTCGGAAGCCGGGGCACTGAAGCTTTCTTT.